These T cell receptor beta chains were read from a single sample in a study of T cell responses to AZD1222 COVID-19 vaccine. Sequenced by immunoSEQ multiplex PCR; TCRdb stores in-frame clones only, minus some. The top ten clones hold roughly 6.6% of a sample with tens of thousands of clones, roughly 89% of them seen once. The sample consisted of peripheral blood, taken on day 0 of AZD1222 vaccination. These receptors were obtained from an adult in good health. CDR3s include the opening cysteine and the closing phenylalanine or tryptophan. D genes are given only for firm matches. For some rows the clone size is stated as once, few or many, or as a class when expanded; others skip it.

size	D	V	J	CDR3	DNA
-	-	TRBV6-1	TRBJ1-2	CASTPSGVENYGYTF	TGTGCCAGCACCCCATCCGGGGTTGAGAACTATGGCTACACCTTC
-	-	TRBV7-2	TRBJ1-2	CASSQGGHKGVPGYTF	TGTGCCAGCAGCCAAGGGGGACATAAGGGCGTTCCTGGCTACACCTTC
once	TRBD1	TRBV7-9	TRBJ1-1	CASSRGLGTEAFF	TGTGCCAGCAGCAGGGGGCTCGGCACTGAAGCTTTCTTT
-	-	TRBV6-5	TRBJ1-1	CASSWTVTEAFF	TGTGCCAGCAGTTGGACAGTCACTGAAGCTTTCTTT
-	-	TRBV5-1	TRBJ1-1	CASSLVAGDTEAFF	TGCGCCAGCAGCTTGGTCGCGGGGGACACTGAAGCTTTCTTT
-	TRBD1	TRBV5-1	TRBJ2-3	CASSSQSSGQAQYF	TGCGCCAGCAGCTCCCAGTCATCAGGACAGGCGCAGTATTTT
-	TRBD1	TRBV19	TRBJ1-4	CASRAPGQANEKLFF	TGTGCCAGTAGGGCCCCGGGACAGGCTAATGAAAAACTGTTTTTT
-	TRBD1	TRBV5-1	TRBJ1-2	CASSGYRQGEGYTF	TGCGCCAGCAGCGGCTACAGGCAGGGGGAAGGCTACACCTTC
-	TRBD1	TRBV3-1/TRBV3-2	TRBJ1-2	CASSQGQGQGGYTF	TGTGCCAGCAGCCAGGGACAGGGGCAGGGTGGCTACACCTTC
-	-	TRBV19	TRBJ2-1	CASSIGGIGGNDEQFF	TGTGCCAGTAGTATAGGGGGAATTGGGGGGAACGATGAGCAGTTCTTC